Each of the 27 T cell receptor beta chains below was sequenced from the same sample in a study of T-cell memory formation after mild COVID-19. Each CDR3 protein is one row after TCRdb ran MiXCR on the 5' RACE reads. This table holds about 560,000 distinct CDR3 sequences, about 20% found once. The sample was PBMCs or a T cell subset sorted from them (not recorded which). Receptors were obtained from an adult woman who had mild COVID-19 (a few samples of this study predate the infection). Cell type and time point are not known.

This clonotype was seen more than once but under ten times. The chain uses TRBV2 and TRBJ2-7; 9 positions agree with TRBD1. This CDR3 spans 12 amino acids. Germline values: CDR1 SNHLY, CDR2 FYNNEI. The J segment lost 7 bases and the V segment lost 10 bases, leaving 8 bases of the junction unmatched. The CDR3 nucleotides read TGTGCCACCGGGACAGGGATGGGTGAGCAGTACTTC. Residues: CATGTGMGEQYF.

This clonotype was counted once. The CDR3: CASSWGLAGVVGTQYF. The CDR3 DNA sequence: TGTGCCAGCAGCTGGGGACTAGCGGGAGTTGTTGGTACGCAGTATTTT. The chain recombines TRBV7-9 with TRBJ2-3; 14 bases are a match to TRBD2. CDR3 size: 16 residues. Germline CDR1 reads SEHNR; CDR2 reads FQNEAQ (reference sequence). The ends lost 4 bases at V and 8 bases at J; junction bases unmatched: 8. The entire variable domain, with the rest obtained from reference TRBV7-9 and TRBJ2-3, is as follows: DTGVSQNPRHKITKRGQNVTFRCDPISEHNRLYWYRQTLGQGPEFLTYFQNEAQLEKSRLLSDRFSAERPKGSFSTLEIQRTEQGDSAMYLCASSWGLAGVVGTQYFGPGTRLTVL.

V gene TRBV28 combines with J gene TRBJ2-3; D ambiguous. Trimming stripped 7 bases from V and 2 bases from J, with 13 bases between. The CDR3 is 14 amino acids. The germline V gene has CDR1 MDHEN and CDR2 SYDVKM. The CDR3 region is CASNPPTSTDTQYF. The CDR3 DNA reads as TGTGCCAGCAACCCCCCTACATCCACAGATACGCAGTATTTT.

The V gene is TRBV3-1, the J gene TRBJ1-1; a possible D gene is TRBD1 (5 bases). The CDR3 extends over 13 amino acids. The V gene lost 4 bases and the J gene lost 4 bases, with 10 bases spanning the gap. Germline CDR1 reads LGHDT; CDR2 reads YNNKEL (reference sequence). CDR3 sequence reads: CASSLPGTTEAFF. CDR3 coding DNA: TGTGCCAGCAGCCTCCCCGGGACCACTGAAGCTTTCTTT.

This chain links TRBV12-3 or TRBV12-4 with TRBJ2-7; 9 nucleotides align to TRBD1. The CDR3 runs 16 residues. V lost 6 bases and J lost 5; bases outside the gene matches: 14. As DNA, the CDR3 is TGTGCCAGCAGCTACAATCCCGGGACAGGGTCCCACGAGCAGTACTTC. Its protein is CASSYNPGTGSHEQYF.

This clonotype showed up just a few times. The V call is TRBV12-3 or TRBV12-4, the J call TRBJ1-2; 11 nucleotides match TRBD1. V lost 5 bases, J lost 1 base, and 3 bases stayed unmatched. This CDR3 is 15 amino acids long. CDR3 DNA sequence: TGTGCCAGCAGTGAGGACAGGGGGCGTAACTATGGCTACACCTTC. This translates into CASSEDRGRNYGYTF.

This clonotype was counted only a few times. J is TRBJ2-5 and V is TRBV12-3 or TRBV12-4, with D maybe TRBD1 (6 bases). V shed 6 bases and J shed 0 bases, with 8 bases lying between them. The CDR3 length is 13 residues. The CDR3 spells CASSGDNQETQYF. DNA of the CDR3: TGTGCCAGCAGCGGGGACAACCAAGAGACCCAGTACTTC.

V gene TRBV27 combines with J gene TRBJ1-6; no clear D. The CDR3 is 12 residues long. V was clipped by 3 bases and J by 5 bases, with 2 bases between them. Germline V lookup: CDR1 MNHEY, CDR2 SMNVEV (reference sequence). This CDR3 reads CASSFDNSPLHF. CDR3 sequence (DNA): TGTGCCAGCAGTTTCGATAATTCACCCCTCCACTTT.

This sequence joins TRBV6-5 and TRBJ2-7, with 8 positions matching TRBD2. After removal of 5 bases from V and 4 bases from J, the junction contained 7 bases not matched to a gene. There are 14 residues in the CDR3. The germline CDR1 and CDR2 sequences are MNHEY and SVGAGI. CDR3 in amino acids: CASSGSGRNYEQYF. The CDR3 DNA reads as TGTGCCAGCAGTGGGAGCGGGAGAAATTACGAGCAGTACTTC.

V usage is TRBV7-9 and J usage is TRBJ1-1; perhaps TRBD1 as D (5 bases). Germline V CDR1 and CDR2: SEHNR, FQNEAQ (reference sequence). The ends were cut back, 3 bases at V and 8 bases at J, with 10 bases in the middle. This CDR3 is built from 12 residues. In DNA, the CDR3 is TGTGCCAGCAGCTTGGGGACTTCCGAAGCTTTCTTT. This encodes CASSLGTSEAFF.

The chain is built from TRBV6-2 or TRBV6-3 and TRBJ1-1, with D uncertain. Germline CDR1 is MNHEY and CDR2 is SVGEGT. Trimming pared 0 bases from V and 8 bases from J, leaving 10 bases between. This CDR3 spans 13 amino acids. The CDR3 loop is CASSYSRPAEAFF. The CDR3 DNA sequence: TGTGCCAGCAGTTACTCACGCCCAGCAGAAGCTTTCTTT.

This clonotype was seen only a few times. The chain employs TRBV15 and TRBJ2-5, with 7 bases aligning to TRBD1. Germline V gene sequence: CDR1 LNHNV, CDR2 YYDKDF (reference sequence). The length of the CDR3 is 19 residues. Germline trimming cut 1 base from V and 0 bases from J; bases unmatched to any gene: 14. CDR3 DNA sequence: TGTGCCACCAGCAGAGGGCCGGTTACCGGGACAGAAGACCAAGAGACCCAGTACTTC. Its protein is CATSRGPVTGTEDQETQYF.

This clonotype came up many times. The chain recombines TRBV4-1 with TRBJ2-7, with TRBD1 identical over 8 bases. Germline CDR1 MGHRA, CDR2 YSYEKL. J lost 0 bases, V lost 0 bases, and 25 bases had no gene match. The CDR3 extends over 23 amino acids. The CDR3 sequence is CASSQEPPGYVGIETGDSYEQYF. The CDR3 nucleotides read TGCGCCAGCAGCCAAGAGCCCCCGGGGTATGTGGGAATTGAGACAGGGGACTCCTACGAGCAGTACTTC.

There are a few counts of this clonotype. The chain uses TRBV20-1 and TRBJ2-1; 11 bases agree with TRBD2. After removal of 4 bases from V and 6 bases from J, the junction contained 5 bases not matched to a gene. The V gene's germline CDR1 is DFQATT and CDR2 SNEGSKA (reference sequence). There are 14 residues in the CDR3. This CDR3 reads CSAKTSGIFNEQFF. The CDR3, as DNA: TGCAGTGCTAAGACTAGCGGGATCTTCAATGAGCAGTTCTTC.

This clonotype has a handful of counts. V and J are TRBV7-2 and TRBJ2-5; 7 bases are a match to TRBD1. V was pared by 2 bases and J by 7 bases, with 7 bases of the junction left unmatched. CDR3 size: 14 residues. The V gene's germline CDR1 is SGHTA and CDR2 FQGNSA. DNA for the CDR3: TGTGCCAGCAGCTTACACAGGGGCCACCGGACCCAGTACTTC. Protein: CASSLHRGHRTQYF.

This clonotype was observed a handful of times. This sequence joins TRBV7-8 and TRBJ2-6; 7 bases fit TRBD1. CDR1 is SGHVS and CDR2 is FQNEAQ in the germline V gene. Trimming at V came to 8 bases and at J to 0 bases, leaving 7 bases not matched to a gene. This CDR3 spans 16 amino acids. For the CDR3, the DNA is TGTGCCAGCGGGGACAGCGCCTACTCTGGGGCCAACGTCCTGACTTTC. Encoded protein: CASGDSAYSGANVLTF.

This clonotype showed up just a few times. V gene TRBV12-3 or TRBV12-4 combines with J gene TRBJ2-3; possibly TRBD2 for D (5 bases). Deletions cut 2 bases from V and 2 bases from J, with 17 bases between. CDR3 length: 17 residues. The CDR3 region has the DNA TGTGCCAGCAGTTTACGTAGCGAGGAACCTTACACAGATACGCAGTATTTT. Translated: CASSLRSEEPYTDTQYF.

This clonotype appeared a few times. The V gene is TRBV3-1, the J gene TRBJ1-2, with no clear D. V was cut by 5 bases and J by 2 bases, with 12 bases left in between. Germline lookup yields CDR1 LGHDT and CDR2 YNNKEL (reference sequence). This CDR3 region has 14 residues. CDR3 nucleotide sequence: TGTGCCAGCAGCGTCAGACGGACGAACTATGGCTACACCTTC. This encodes CASSVRRTNYGYTF.

This clonotype was counted between two and nine times. The chain is built from TRBV5-1 and TRBJ1-2, with D unclear. The CDR3 length is 14 residues. V was cut by 1 base and J by 7 bases, with 14 bases left in between. The germline V gene has CDR1 SGHRS and CDR2 YFSETQ. Here the CDR3 reads CASSLSSREGGYTF. The CDR3 bases are TGCGCCAGCAGCTTGTCCTCGAGGGAGGGTGGCTACACCTTC.

This clonotype was detected only a few times. The chain couples TRBV20-1 to TRBJ1-1; D uncertain. V lost 1 base, J lost 0 bases, and 12 bases lay in between. This CDR3 is built from 15 residues. Germline loops: CDR1 DFQATT, CDR2 SNEGSKA (reference sequence). The CDR3 here is CSARGATLLNTEAFF. CDR3 coding DNA: TGCAGTGCTAGAGGAGCCACCTTACTGAACACTGAAGCTTTCTTT.

The CDR3 here is CSAIGAGSLYGYTF. CDR3 in DNA: TGCAGTGCTATCGGGGCAGGGAGTCTCTATGGCTACACCTTC. The rearrangement uses TRBV20-1 and TRBJ1-2, with D possibly being TRBD1 (5 bases). The CDR3 has 14 amino acids. The V and J ends lost 4 bases and 4 bases respectively, with 16 bases between them. From germline, CDR1 is DFQATT and CDR2 SNEGSKA (reference sequence).

The rearrangement links TRBV12-3 or TRBV12-4 to TRBJ2-2; D gene unclear. V shed 11 bases and J shed 0 bases, with 10 bases lying between them. This CDR3 is 13 amino acids long. CDR3 sequence reads: CAQGRTNTGELFF. CDR3 DNA sequence: TGTGCCCAAGGGCGGACGAACACCGGGGAGCTGTTTTTT.

The V gene is TRBV2, the J gene TRBJ1-5; D is ambiguous. The V end was cut by 2 bases, the J end by 2 bases, with 10 bases between. The germline gives CDR1 SNHLY, CDR2 FYNNEI. CDR3 length equals 15 residues. Written as DNA, the CDR3 is TGTGCCAGCAGTGAATTGGACGTCGGCAATCAGCCCCAGCATTTT. This codes for CASSELDVGNQPQHF.

The chain uses TRBV24-1 and TRBJ2-7; tentative D call: TRBD2 (5 bases). V lost 9 bases to trimming and J lost 5 bases, with 10 bases between them. The length of the CDR3 is 11 residues. Germline V gene sequence: CDR1 KGHDR, CDR2 SFDVKD. This CDR3 is CATRRGNEQYF. For the CDR3, the DNA is TGTGCCACCCGTCGGGGTAACGAGCAGTACTTC.

The chain carries TRBV7-2 and TRBJ2-3; D uncertain. There are 14 residues in the CDR3. Trimming stripped 2 bases from V and 1 base from J, with 7 bases between. Germline V lookup: CDR1 SGHTA, CDR2 FQGNSA. The CDR3 coding sequence is TGTGCCAGCAGCTTATTACCCGGCACAGATACGCAGTATTTT. The encoded protein is CASSLLPGTDTQYF.

This clonotype occurred a few times. The CDR3: CASSEKGGVNYGYTF. The CDR3 DNA reads as TGTGCCAGCAGTGAAAAGGGGGGTGTTAACTATGGCTACACCTTC. The chain is built from TRBV6-1 and TRBJ1-2, with D possibly TRBD1 on 6 matching bases. Germline CDR1 is MNHNS and CDR2 is SASEGT. V was pared by 2 bases and J by 1 base, with 11 bases between. This CDR3 region has 15 residues.

V is TRBV7-6 and J is TRBJ2-3, with D tentatively TRBD2 (6 bases). V lost 8 bases and J lost 1, with 13 bases in between. The CDR3 has 14 residues. The germline gives CDR1 SGHVS, CDR2 FNYEAQ. The CDR3 is CASVEGTGTDTQYF. As DNA, the CDR3 is TGTGCCAGCGTCGAGGGGACTGGCACAGATACGCAGTATTTT. Full variable domain (rest looked up from reference TRBV7-6 and TRBJ2-3): GAGVSQSPRYKVTKRGQDVALRCDPISGHVSLYWYRQALGQGPEFLTYFNYEAQQDKSGLPNDRFSAERPEGSISTLTIQRTEQRDSAMYRCASVEGTGTDTQYFGPGTRLTVL.